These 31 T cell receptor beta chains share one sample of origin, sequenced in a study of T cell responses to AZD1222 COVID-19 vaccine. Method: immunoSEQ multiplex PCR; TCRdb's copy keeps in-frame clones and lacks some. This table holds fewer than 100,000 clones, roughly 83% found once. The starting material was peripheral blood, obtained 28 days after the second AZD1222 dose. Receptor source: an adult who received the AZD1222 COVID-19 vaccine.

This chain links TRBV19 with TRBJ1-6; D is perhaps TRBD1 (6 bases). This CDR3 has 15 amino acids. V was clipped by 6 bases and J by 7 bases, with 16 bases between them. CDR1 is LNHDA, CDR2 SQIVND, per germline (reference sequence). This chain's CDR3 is CASRPGGGRNSPLHF. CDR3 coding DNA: TGTGCCAGTAGGCCGGGGGGGGGCCGGAATTCACCCCTCCACTTT. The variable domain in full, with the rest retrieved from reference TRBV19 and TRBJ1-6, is DGGITQSPKYLFRKEGQNVTLSCEQNLNHDAMYWYRQDPGQGLRLIYYSQIVNDFQKGDIAEGYSVSREKKESFPLTVTSAQKNPTAFYLCASRPGGGRNSPLHFGNGTRLTVT.

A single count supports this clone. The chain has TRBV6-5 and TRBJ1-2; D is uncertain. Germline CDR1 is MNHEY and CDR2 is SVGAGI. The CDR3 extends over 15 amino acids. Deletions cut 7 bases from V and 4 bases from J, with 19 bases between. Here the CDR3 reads CASKIGRGDAYGYTF. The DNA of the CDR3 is TGTGCCAGCAAAATTGGACGGGGAGACGCCTATGGCTACACCTTC.

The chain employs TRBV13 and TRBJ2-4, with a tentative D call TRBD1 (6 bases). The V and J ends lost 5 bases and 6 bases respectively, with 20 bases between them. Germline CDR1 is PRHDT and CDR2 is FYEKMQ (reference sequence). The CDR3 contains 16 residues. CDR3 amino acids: CASSPTLQGPLNIQYF. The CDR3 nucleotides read TGTGCCAGCAGCCCCACCTTACAGGGTCCCCTAAACATTCAGTACTTC.

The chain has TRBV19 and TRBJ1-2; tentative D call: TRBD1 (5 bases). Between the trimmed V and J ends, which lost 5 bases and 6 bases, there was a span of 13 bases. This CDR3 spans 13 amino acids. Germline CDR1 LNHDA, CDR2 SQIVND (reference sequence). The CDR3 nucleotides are TGTGCCAGTAGTGAGGCAGGGCGGAATGGCTACACCTTC. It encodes CASSEAGRNGYTF.

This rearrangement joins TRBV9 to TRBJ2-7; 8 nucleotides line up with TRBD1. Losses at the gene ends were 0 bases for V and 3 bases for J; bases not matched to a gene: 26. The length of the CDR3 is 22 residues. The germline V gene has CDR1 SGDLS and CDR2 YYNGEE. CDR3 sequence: CASSVGPGGVEVARDLFYEQYF. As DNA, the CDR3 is TGTGCCAGCAGCGTAGGTCCAGGGGGCGTTGAGGTAGCCCGAGATTTGTTCTACGAGCAGTACTTC.

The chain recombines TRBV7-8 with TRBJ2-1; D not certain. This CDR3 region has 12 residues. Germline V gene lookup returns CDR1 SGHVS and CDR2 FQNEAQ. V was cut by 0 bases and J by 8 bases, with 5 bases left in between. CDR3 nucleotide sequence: TGTGCCAGCAGCTTAGCAGGGTATGAGCAGTTCTTC. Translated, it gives CASSLAGYEQFF.

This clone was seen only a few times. CDR3 nucleotide sequence: TGTGCCAGTAGTTCGACAGGTTCTTCCTACGAGCAGTACTTC. Translating it yields CASSSTGSSYEQYF. The J gene is TRBJ2-7, the V gene TRBV19, with D maybe TRBD1 (6 bases). V shed 5 bases and J shed 1 base, with 12 bases lying between them. CDR3 length: 14 amino acids. Germline V gene lookup returns CDR1 LNHDA and CDR2 SQIVND (reference sequence).

The CDR3: CASSHMGRYNEQFF. The CDR3 DNA is TGTGCCAGCAGCCATATGGGCCGTTACAATGAGCAGTTCTTC. The chain joins TRBV3-1 (or the pseudogene TRBV3-2) to TRBJ2-1; D unresolved. Trimming removed 3 bases from V and 4 bases from J, with 10 bases in between. This CDR3 spans 14 amino acids. Germline V gene lookup returns CDR1 LGHDT and CDR2 YNNKEL (reference sequence).

CDR3 protein: CASRSGGYTF. In DNA, the CDR3 is TGTGCCAGCAGGTCGGGAGGCTACACCTTC. This sequence joins TRBV6-5 and TRBJ1-2; D gene ambiguous. The V gene's germline CDR1 is MNHEY and CDR2 SVGAGI. V lost 6 bases, J lost 8 bases, and 7 bases lay in between. The CDR3 consists of 10 residues.

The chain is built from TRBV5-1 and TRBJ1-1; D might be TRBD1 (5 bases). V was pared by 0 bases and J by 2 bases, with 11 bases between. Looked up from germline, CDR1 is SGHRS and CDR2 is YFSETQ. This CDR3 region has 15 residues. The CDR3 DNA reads TGCGCCAGCAGCTTGGATAGGGGTTCCAACACTGAAGCTTTCTTT. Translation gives CASSLDRGSNTEAFF. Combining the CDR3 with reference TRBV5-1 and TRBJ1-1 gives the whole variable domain KAGVTQTPRYLIKTRGQQVTLSCSPISGHRSVSWYQQTPGQGLQFLFEYFSETQRNKGNFPGRFSGRQFSNSRSEMNVSTLELGDSALYLCASSLDRGSNTEAFFGQGTRLTVV.

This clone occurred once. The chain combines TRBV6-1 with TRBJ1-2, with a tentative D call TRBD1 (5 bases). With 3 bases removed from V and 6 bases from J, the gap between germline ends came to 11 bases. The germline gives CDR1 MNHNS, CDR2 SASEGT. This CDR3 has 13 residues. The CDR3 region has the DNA TGTGCCAGCAGTGATAGGCAGGGAGATGGCTACACCTTC. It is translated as CASSDRQGDGYTF.

This chain's CDR3 is CASSQGVAEKLFF. The CDR3 coding sequence is TGTGCCAGCAGCCAGGGGGTCGCGGAAAAACTGTTTTTT. The V call is TRBV3-1 (or the pseudogene TRBV3-2), the J call TRBJ1-4, with a tentative D call TRBD1 (5 bases). Germline-derived CDR1 and CDR2 are LGHDT and YNNKEL (reference sequence). V lost 3 bases, J lost 8 bases, and 10 bases lay in between. The CDR3 runs to 13 residues.

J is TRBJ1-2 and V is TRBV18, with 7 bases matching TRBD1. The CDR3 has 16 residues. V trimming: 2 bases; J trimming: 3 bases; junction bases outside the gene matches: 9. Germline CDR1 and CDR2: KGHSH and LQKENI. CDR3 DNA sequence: TGTGCCAGCTCACCAAGAGTGGAGGGGGCGGACTATGGCTACACCTTC. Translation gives CASSPRVEGADYGYTF. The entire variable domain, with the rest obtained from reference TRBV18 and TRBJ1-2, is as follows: NAGVMQNPRHLVRRRGQEARLRCSPMKGHSHVYWYRQLPEEGLKFMVYLQKENIIDESGMPKERFSAEFPKEGPSILRIQQVVRGDSAAYFCASSPRVEGADYGYTFGSGTRLTVV.

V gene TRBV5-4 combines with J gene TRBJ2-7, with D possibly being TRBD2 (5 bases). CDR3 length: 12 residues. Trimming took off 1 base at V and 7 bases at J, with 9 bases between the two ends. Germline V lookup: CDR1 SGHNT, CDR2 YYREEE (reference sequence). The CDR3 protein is CASSLKRGEQYF. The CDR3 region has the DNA TGTGCCAGCAGCTTGAAACGGGGAGAGCAGTACTTC.

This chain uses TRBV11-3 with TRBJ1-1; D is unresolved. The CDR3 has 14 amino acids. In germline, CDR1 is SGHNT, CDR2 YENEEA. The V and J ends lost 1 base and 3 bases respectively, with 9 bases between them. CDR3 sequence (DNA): TGTGCCAGCAGCTTAGTGGACGGAGACACTGAAGCTTTCTTT. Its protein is CASSLVDGDTEAFF. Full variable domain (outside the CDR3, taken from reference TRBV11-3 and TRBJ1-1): EAGVVQSPRYKIIEKKQPVAFWCNPISGHNTLYWYLQNLGQGPELLIRYENEEAVDDSQLPKDRFSAERLKGVDSTLKIQPAELGDSAVYLCASSLVDGDTEAFFGQGTRLTVV.

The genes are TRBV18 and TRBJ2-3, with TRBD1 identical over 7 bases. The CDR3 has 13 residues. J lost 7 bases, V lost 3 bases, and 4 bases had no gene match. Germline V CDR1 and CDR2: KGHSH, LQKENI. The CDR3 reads CASSPGTANTQYF. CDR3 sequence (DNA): TGTGCCAGCTCACCCGGGACAGCCAATACGCAGTATTTT.

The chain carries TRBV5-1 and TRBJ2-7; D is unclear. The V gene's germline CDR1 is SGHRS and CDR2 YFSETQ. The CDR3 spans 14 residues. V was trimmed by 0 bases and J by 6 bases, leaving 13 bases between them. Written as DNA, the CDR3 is TGCGCCAGCAGCTTGGGGATAGGGTCGGCCGAGCAGTACTTC. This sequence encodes CASSLGIGSAEQYF.

CDR3 bases: TGTGCCAGTAGTACCGGTTGGGGTGGGCTAGCGGGAGTCGATGAGCAGTTCTTC. Amino acid sequence: CASSTGWGGLAGVDEQFF. The chain is built from TRBV19 and TRBJ2-1; TRBD2 agrees at 10 bases. In germline, CDR1 is LNHDA, CDR2 SQIVND (reference sequence). Trimming took 4 bases from V and 8 from J; bases not matched to a gene: 17. The CDR3 contains 18 residues.

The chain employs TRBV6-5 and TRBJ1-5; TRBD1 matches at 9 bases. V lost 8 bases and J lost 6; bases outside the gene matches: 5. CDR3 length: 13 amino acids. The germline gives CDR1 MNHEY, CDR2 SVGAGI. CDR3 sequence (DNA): TGTGCCAGCGGACAGGGGATAGCTCAGCCCCAGCATTTT. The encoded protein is CASGQGIAQPQHF.

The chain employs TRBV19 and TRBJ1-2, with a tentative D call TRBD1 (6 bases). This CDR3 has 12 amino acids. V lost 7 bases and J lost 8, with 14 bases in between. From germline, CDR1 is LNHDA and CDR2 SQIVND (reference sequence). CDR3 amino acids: CASMYGRGGYTF. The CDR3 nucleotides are TGTGCCAGTATGTATGGCAGGGGCGGCTACACCTTC.

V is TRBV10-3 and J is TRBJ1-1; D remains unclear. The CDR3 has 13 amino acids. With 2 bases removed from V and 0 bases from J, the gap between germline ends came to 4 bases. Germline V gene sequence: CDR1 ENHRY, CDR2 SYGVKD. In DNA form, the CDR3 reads TGTGCCATCAGTGAGGGAATGAACACTGAAGCTTTCTTT. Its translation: CAISEGMNTEAFF.

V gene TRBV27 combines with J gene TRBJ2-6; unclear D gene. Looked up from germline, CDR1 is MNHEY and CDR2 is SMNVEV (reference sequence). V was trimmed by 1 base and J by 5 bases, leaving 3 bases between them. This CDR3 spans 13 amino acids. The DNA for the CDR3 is TGTGCCAGCAGTTTATATCGGGCCAACGTCCTGACTTTC. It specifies CASSLYRANVLTF.

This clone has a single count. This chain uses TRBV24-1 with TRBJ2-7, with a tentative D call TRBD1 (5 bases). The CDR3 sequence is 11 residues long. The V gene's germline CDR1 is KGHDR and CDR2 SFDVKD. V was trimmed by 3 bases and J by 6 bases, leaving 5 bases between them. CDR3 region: CATSDRGEQYF. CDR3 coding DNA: TGTGCCACCAGTGATAGGGGCGAGCAGTACTTC.

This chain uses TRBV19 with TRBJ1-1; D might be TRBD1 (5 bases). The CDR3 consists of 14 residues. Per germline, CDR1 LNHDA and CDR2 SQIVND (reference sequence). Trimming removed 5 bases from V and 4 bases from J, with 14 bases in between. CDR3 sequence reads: CASSDPGGSTEAFF. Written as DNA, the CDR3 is TGTGCCAGTAGTGATCCTGGGGGTAGCACTGAAGCTTTCTTT.

Written as DNA, the CDR3 is TGTGCCAGCAGCCCAAGGACAGGCGATGGTGAAAAACTGTTTTTT. Translation: CASSPRTGDGEKLFF. This chain connects TRBV7-6 to TRBJ1-4; 7 nucleotides line up with TRBD1. CDR3 size: 15 residues. The V segment lost 5 bases and the J segment 7 bases; nucleotides outside the gene matches: 10. CDR1 is SGHVS, CDR2 FNYEAQ, per germline.

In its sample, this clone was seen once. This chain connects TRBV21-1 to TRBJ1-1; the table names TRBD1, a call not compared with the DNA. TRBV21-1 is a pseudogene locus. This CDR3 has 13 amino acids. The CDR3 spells CAIWDRESTEAFF. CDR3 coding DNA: TGTGCCATTTGGGACAGGGAGAGCACTGAAGCTTTCTTT.

CDR3 nucleotide sequence: TGCAGCGTGTCCTTGAGGCTCCCGGGCACTGAAGCTTTCTTT. This encodes CSVSLRLPGTEAFF. The J gene is TRBJ1-1, the V gene TRBV29-1; no clear D gene. Trimming stripped 6 bases from V and 4 bases from J, with 18 bases between. CDR1 and CDR2 (germline): SQVTM, ANQGSEA. This CDR3 has 14 amino acids. The whole variable domain, remainder taken from reference TRBV29-1 and TRBJ1-1, is SAVISQKPSRDICQRGTSLTIQCQVDSQVTMMFWYRQQPGQSLTLIATANQGSEATYESGFVIDKFPISRPNLTFSTLTVSNMSPEDSSIYLCSVSLRLPGTEAFFGQGTRLTVV.

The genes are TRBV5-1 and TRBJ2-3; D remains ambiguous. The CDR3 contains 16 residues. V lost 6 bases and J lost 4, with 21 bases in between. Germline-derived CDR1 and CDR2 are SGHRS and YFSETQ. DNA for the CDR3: TGCGCCAGCACTGCCGGCCCGGCCGGCGGCGCAGATACGCAGTATTTT. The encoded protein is CASTAGPAGGADTQYF.

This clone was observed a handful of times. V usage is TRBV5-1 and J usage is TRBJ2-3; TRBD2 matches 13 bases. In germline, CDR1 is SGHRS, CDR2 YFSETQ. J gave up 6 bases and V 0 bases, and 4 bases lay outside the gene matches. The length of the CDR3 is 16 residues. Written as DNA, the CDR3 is TGCGCCAGCAGCTTGGGAGGGACTAGCGGGGTCGATACGCAGTATTTT. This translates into CASSLGGTSGVDTQYF.

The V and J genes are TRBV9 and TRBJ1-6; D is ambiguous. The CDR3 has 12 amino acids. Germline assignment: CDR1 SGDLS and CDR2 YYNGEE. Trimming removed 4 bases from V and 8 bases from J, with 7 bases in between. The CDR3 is CASSLVDSPLHF. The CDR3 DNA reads TGTGCCAGCAGCCTCGTAGATTCACCCCTCCACTTT. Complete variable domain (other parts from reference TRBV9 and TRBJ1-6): DSGVTQTPKHLITATGQRVTLRCSPRSGDLSVYWYQQSLDQGLQFLIQYYNGEERAKGNILERFSAQQFPDLHSELNLSSLELGDSALYFCASSLVDSPLHFGNGTRLTVT.

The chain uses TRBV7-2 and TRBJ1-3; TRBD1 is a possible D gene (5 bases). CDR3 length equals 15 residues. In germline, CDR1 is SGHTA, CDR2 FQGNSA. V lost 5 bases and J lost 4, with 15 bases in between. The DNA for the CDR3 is TGTGCCAGCAGCCCCGACCGGGGGACCGGAAACACCATATATTTT. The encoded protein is CASSPDRGTGNTIYF.